This T cell receptor beta chain was recorded in a study of cytotoxic CD8 clonotypes in ibrutinib-treated CLL. Across the whole study: Treatment had run for a median approximately twelve months, range 6 to 36, when response samples were taken.

Study conclusions and caveats: Clonality, elevated at ibrutinib response, dropped back toward baseline at progression.

Note on this clone: Its target is unknown.

With 4 bases clipped from V and 3 bases from J, the junction kept 4 bases outside the gene matches. Germline V lookup: CDR1 SGHRS, CDR2 YFSETQ. The CDR3 loop spans 15 amino acids. The assay was immunoSEQ multiplex PCR, and TCRdb's table has in-frame clones only and misses some. The sample includes 50,000 or so clones, about three fifths of them seen just once. The sample was PBMCs, taken after 24 months of ibrutinib treatment. The V and J genes are TRBV5-1 and TRBJ1-4, with 9 bases aligning to TRBD1. The sequence was collected from a human donor with chronic lymphocytic leukemia. The CDR3 reads CASSHRTGANEKLFF. As DNA, the CDR3 is TGCGCCAGCAGCCATCGGACAGGGGCTAATGAAAAACTGTTTTTT.